This T cell receptor (beta chain) was obtained from a study of CD8 T cells in ankylosing spondylitis. Using quantitative 5'-RACE with molecular barcodes, the authors made TCR beta libraries. From the 5' RACE reads, TCRdb called clonotypes with MiXCR, one entry per CDR3 protein. The data show about 360,000 distinct CDR3 sequences, with roughly 20% seen just once and over 10% held by the top ten. CDR3 length equals 15 residues. Worth noting for this clonotype: Its antigen is currently unknown.

General study results and limits: Ankylosing spondylitis blood seemed to carry a telltale TCR beta motif made of roughly eight highly homologous variants.

This receptor was identified in a male donor with ankylosing spondylitis or in good health (not recorded which). The gene calls are TRBV21-1 and TRBJ2-5; no DNA check was done on the table's D call, TRBD1. TRBV21-1 constitutes a pseudogene. Sequenced material: blood, either unsorted or a sorted T cell fraction (not recorded which). CDR3 nucleotides: TGTGCCAGCATCCCCCGGGACAGGGAAAAAGAGACCCAGTACTTC. Protein sequence: CASIPRDREKETQYF.